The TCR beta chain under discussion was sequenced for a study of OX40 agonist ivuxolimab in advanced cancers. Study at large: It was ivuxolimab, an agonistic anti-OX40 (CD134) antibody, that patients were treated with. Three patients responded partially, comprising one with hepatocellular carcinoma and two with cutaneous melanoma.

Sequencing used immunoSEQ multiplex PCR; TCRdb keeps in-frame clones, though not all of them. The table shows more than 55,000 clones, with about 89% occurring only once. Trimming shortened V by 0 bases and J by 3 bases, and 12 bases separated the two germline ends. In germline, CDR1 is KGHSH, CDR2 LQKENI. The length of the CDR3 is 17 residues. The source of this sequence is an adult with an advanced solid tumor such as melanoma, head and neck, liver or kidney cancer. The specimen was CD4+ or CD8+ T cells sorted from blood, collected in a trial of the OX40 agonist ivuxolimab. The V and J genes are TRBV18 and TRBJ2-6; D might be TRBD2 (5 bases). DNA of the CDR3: TGTGCCAGCTCACCACCGACCCCTGGGAGTGGGGCCAACGTCCTGACTTTC. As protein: CASSPPTPGSGANVLTF.